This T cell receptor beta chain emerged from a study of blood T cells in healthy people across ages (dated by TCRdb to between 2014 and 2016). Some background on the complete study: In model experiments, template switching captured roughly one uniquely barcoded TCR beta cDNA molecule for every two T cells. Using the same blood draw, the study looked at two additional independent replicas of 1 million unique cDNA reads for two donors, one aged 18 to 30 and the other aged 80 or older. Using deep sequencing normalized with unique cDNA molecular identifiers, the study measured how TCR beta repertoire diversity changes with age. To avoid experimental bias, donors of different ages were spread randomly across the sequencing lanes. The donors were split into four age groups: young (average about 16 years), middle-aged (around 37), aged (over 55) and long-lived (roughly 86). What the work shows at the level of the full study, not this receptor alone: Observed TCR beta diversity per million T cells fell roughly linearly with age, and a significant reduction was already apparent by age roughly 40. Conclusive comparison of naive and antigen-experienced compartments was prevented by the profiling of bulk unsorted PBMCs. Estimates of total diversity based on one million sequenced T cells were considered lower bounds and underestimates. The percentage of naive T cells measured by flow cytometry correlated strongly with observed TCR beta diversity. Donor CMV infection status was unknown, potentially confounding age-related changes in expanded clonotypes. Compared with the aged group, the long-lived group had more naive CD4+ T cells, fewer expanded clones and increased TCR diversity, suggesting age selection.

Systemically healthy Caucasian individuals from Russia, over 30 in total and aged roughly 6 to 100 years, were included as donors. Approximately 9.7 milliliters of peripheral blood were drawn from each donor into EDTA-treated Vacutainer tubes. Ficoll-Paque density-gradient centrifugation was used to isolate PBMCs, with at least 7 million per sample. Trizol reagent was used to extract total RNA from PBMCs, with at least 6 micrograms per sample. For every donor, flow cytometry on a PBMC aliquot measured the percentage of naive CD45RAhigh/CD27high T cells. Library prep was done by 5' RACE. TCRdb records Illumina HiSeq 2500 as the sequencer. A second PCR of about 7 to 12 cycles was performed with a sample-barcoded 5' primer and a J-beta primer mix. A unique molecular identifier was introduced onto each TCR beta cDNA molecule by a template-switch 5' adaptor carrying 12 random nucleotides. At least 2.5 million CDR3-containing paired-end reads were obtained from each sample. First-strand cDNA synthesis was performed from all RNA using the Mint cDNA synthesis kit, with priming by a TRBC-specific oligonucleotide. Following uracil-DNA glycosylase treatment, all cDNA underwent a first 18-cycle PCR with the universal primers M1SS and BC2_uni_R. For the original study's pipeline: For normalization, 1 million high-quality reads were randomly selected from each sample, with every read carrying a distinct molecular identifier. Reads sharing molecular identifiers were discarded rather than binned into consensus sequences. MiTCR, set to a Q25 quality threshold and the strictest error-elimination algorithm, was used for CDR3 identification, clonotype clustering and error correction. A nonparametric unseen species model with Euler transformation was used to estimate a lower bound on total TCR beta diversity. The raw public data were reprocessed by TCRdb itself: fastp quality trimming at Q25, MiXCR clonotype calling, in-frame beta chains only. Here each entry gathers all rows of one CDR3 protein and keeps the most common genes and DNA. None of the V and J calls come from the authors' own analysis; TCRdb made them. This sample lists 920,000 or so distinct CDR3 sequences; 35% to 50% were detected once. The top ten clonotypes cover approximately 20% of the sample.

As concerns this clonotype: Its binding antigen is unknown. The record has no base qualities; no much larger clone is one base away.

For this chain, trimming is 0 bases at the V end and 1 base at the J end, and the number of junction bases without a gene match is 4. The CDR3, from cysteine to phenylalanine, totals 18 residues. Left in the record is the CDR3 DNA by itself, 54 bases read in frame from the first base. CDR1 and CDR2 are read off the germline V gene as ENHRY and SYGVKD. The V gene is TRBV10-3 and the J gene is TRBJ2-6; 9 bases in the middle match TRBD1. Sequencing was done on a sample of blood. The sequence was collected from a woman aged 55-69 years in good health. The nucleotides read TGTGCCATCAGTGAGTCAGTGGGACAGGGATCTGGGGCCAACGTCCTGACTTTC. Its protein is CAISESVGQGSGANVLTF.